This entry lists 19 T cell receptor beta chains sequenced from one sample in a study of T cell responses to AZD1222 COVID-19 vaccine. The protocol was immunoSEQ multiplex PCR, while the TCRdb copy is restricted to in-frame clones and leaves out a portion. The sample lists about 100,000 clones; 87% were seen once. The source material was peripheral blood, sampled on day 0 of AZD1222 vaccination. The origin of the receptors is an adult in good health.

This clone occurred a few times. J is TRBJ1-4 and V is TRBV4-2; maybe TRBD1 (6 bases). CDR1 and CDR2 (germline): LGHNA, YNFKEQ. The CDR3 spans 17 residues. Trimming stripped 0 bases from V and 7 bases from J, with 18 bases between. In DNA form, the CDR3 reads TGTGCCAGCAGCCAAGAAATTCAGGGGAGAGGTGGTGAAAAACTGTTTTTT. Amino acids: CASSQEIQGRGGEKLFF.

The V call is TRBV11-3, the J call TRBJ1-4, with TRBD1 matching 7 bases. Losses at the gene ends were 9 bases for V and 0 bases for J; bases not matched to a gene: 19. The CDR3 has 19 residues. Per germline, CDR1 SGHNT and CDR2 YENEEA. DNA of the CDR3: TGTGCCAGAAGCCGCCCGAGGACAGGTTATTTTGCAACTAATGAAAAACTGTTTTTT. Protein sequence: CARSRPRTGYFATNEKLFF. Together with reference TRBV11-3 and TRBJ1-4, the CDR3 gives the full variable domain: EAGVVQSPRYKIIEKKQPVAFWCNPISGHNTLYWYLQNLGQGPELLIRYENEEAVDDSQLPKDRFSAERLKGVDSTLKIQPAELGDSAVYLCARSRPRTGYFATNEKLFFGSGTQLSVL.

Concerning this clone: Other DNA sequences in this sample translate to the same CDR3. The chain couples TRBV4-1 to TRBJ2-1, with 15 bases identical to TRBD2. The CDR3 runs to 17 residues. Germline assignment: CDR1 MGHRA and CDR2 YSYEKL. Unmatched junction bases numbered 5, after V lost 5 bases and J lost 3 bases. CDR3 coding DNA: TGCGCCAGCAGCTTAGGACTAGCGGGAGGGAGCTACAATGAGCAGTTCTTC. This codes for CASSLGLAGGSYNEQFF.

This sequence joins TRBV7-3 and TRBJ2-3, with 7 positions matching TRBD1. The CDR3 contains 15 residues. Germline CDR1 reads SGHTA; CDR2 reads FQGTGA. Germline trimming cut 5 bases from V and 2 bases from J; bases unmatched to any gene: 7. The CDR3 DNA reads TGTGCCAGCAGCCCCGACAGGGCACACACAGATACGCAGTATTTT. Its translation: CASSPDRAHTDTQYF. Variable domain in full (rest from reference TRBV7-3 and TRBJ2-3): GAGVSQTPSNKVTEKGKYVELRCDPISGHTALYWYRQSLGQGPEFLIYFQGTGAADDSGLPNDRFFAVRPEGSVSTLKIQRTERGDSAVYLCASSPDRAHTDTQYFGPGTRLTVL.

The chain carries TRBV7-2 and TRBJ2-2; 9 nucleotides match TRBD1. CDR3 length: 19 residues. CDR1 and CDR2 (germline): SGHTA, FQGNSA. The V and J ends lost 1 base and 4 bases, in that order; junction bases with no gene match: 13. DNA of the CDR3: TGTGCCAGCAGCTTAGTTCCCCCCACGGGACAGGGAGGCACCGGGGAGCTGTTTTTT. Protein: CASSLVPPTGQGGTGELFF.

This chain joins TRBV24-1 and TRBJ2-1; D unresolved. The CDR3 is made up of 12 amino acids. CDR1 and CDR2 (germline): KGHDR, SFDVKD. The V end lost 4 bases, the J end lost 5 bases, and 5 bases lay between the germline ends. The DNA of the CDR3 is TGTGCCACCAGTGACTCGCACAATGAGCAGTTCTTC. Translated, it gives CATSDSHNEQFF.

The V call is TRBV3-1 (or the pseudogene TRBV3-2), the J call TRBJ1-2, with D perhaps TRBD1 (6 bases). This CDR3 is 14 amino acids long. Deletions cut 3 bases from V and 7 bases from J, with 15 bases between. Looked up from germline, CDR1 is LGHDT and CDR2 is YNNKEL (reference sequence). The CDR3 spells CASSHSTGGLGYTF. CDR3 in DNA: TGTGCCAGCAGCCACTCCACGGGGGGGCTTGGCTACACCTTC.

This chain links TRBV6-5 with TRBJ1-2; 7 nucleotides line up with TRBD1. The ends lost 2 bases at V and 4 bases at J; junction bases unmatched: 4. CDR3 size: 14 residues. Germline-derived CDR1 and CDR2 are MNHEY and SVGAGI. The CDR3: CASSYDREGYGYTF. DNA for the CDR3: TGTGCCAGCAGTTACGACAGGGAAGGCTATGGCTACACCTTC.

CDR3 nucleotide sequence: TGTGCCAGCTCAGGAAGCAGGGGGCTGACTGAAGCTTTCTTT. Translating it yields CASSGSRGLTEAFF. The chain recombines TRBV18 with TRBJ1-1; TRBD1 aligns across 8 bases. Germline V CDR1 and CDR2: KGHSH, LQKENI. The CDR3 is 14 residues long. Unmatched junction bases numbered 7, after V lost 5 bases and J lost 5 bases.

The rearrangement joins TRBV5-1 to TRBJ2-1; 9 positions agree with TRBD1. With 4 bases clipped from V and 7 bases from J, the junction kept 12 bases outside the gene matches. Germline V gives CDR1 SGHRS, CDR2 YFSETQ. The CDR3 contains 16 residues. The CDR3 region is CASSRDGTGSVNEQFF. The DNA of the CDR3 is TGCGCCAGCAGCCGGGATGGGACAGGGTCAGTGAATGAGCAGTTCTTC.

The CDR3 spells CASSLWGGAGSPLHF. The CDR3 nucleotides are TGTGCCAGCAGTTTATGGGGGGGCGCGGGGTCACCCCTCCACTTT. The gene calls are TRBV27 and TRBJ1-6, with a possible D match to TRBD1 (6 bases). CDR1 MNHEY and CDR2 SMNVEV come from the germline V gene (reference sequence). The CDR3 runs to 15 residues. The germline V and J ends were trimmed by 1 base and 10 bases, with 14 bases remaining between them.

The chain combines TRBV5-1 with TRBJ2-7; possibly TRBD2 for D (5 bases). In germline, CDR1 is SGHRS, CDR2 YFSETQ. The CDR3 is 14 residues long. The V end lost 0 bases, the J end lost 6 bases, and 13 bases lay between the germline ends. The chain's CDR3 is CASSLAPGKVEQYF. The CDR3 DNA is TGCGCCAGCAGCTTGGCTCCCGGGAAAGTCGAGCAGTACTTC.

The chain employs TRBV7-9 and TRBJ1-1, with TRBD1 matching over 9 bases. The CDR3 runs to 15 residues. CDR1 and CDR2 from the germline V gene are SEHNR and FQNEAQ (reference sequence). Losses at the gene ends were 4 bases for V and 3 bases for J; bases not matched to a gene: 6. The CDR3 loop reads CASSSTGGEDTEAFF. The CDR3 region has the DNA TGTGCCAGCAGCTCAACAGGGGGCGAGGACACTGAAGCTTTCTTT.

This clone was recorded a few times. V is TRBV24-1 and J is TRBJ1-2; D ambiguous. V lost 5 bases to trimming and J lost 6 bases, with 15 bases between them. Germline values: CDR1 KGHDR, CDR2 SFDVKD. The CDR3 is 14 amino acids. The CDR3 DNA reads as TGTGCCACCAGTGGGGTTGGGAAGGGCGATGGCTACACCTTC. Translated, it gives CATSGVGKGDGYTF.

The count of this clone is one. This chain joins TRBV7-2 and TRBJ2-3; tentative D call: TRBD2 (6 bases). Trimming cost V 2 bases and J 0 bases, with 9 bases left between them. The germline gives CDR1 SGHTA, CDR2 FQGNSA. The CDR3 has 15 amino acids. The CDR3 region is CASSLRGMSTDTQYF. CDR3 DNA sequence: TGTGCCAGCAGCTTACGCGGGATGAGCACAGATACGCAGTATTTT.

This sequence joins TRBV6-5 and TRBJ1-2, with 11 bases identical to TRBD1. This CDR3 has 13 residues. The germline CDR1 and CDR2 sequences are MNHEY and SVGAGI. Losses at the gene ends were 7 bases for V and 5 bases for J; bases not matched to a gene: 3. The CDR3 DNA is TGTGCCAGCACCCGGGACAGGGGGTATGGCTACACCTTC. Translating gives CASTRDRGYGYTF.

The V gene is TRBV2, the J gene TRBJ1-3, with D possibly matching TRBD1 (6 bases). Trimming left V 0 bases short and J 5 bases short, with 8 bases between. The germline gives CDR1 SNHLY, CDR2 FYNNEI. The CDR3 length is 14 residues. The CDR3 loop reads CASSEAGQRNTIYF. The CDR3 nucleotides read TGTGCCAGCAGTGAAGCCGGACAGAGAAACACCATATATTTT. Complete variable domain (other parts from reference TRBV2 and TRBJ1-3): EPEVTQTPSHQVTQMGQEVILRCVPISNHLYFYWYRQILGQKVEFLVSFYNNEISEKSEIFDDQFSVERPDGSNFTLKIRSTKLEDSAMYFCASSEAGQRNTIYFGEGSWLTVV.

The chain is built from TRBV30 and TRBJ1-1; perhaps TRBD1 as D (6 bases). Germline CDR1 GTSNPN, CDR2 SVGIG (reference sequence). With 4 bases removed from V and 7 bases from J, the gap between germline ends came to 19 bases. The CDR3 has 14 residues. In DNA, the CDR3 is TGTGCCTGGACGTTTAGGGGGGGAGGCGGTGAAGCTTTCTTT. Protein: CAWTFRGGGGEAFF.

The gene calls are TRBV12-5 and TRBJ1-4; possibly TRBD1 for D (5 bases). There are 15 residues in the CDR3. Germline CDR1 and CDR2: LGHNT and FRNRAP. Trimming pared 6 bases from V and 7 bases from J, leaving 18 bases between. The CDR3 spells CASGGPAGRGEKLFF. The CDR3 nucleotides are TGTGCTAGTGGCGGGCCCGCAGGGAGGGGTGAAAAACTGTTTTTT.